A single sample is the source of the 12 T cell receptor beta chains below, sequenced in a study of T cells in Graves' hyperthyroidism and ophthalmopathy. Amplification yielded TCR beta CDR3 regions, with RNA transcripts as the source. A first-round RT-PCR of the TCR CDR3 used the HTBI primer set. TCRdb itself ran the multiplex PCR reads through MiXCR, one entry per CDR3 protein. The table records around 300,000 distinct CDR3 sequences, about 14% of them present only once. Sequenced material: blood. The receptors stem from a woman in her twenties or thirties with Graves' hyperthyroidism.

A word on this clonotype: A read error may explain this, as a much larger clone is one base away. V gene TRBV27 combines with J gene TRBJ2-2; 7 positions match TRBD1. Per germline, CDR1 MNHEY and CDR2 SMNVEV (reference sequence). The CDR3 has 14 amino acids. In DNA form, the CDR3 reads TGTGCCAGCAGTCCGGGACAGAACACCGGGGAGCTGTCTTTT. Amino acids: CASSPGQNTGELSF.

This clonotype was recorded a few times. The CDR3 is CASSTGQRTQPQHF. The CDR3 DNA follows: TGTGCCAGCAGTACCGGACAGCGCACTCAGCCCCAGCATTTT. This chain links TRBV6-1 with TRBJ1-5; TRBD1 is a possible D gene (6 bases). The length of the CDR3 is 14 residues. The germline gives CDR1 MNHNS, CDR2 SASEGT. Trimming removed 5 bases from V and 6 bases from J, with 14 bases in between.

This clonotype was found many times. J is TRBJ2-5 and V is TRBV20-1, with 8 nucleotides matching TRBD2. Per germline, CDR1 DFQATT and CDR2 SNEGSKA (reference sequence). V was clipped by 6 bases and J by 3 bases; unmatched bases: 6. The CDR3 is 13 residues long. The CDR3 region is CSAGAGVEETQYF. The CDR3 region has the DNA TGCAGTGCAGGAGCGGGAGTCGAAGAGACCCAGTACTTC.

This clonotype came up a few times. The chain recombines TRBV28 with TRBJ1-1, with 7 bases fitting TRBD1. CDR1 is MDHEN and CDR2 is SYDVKM in the germline V gene. The CDR3 extends over 12 amino acids. V was pared by 8 bases and J by 11 bases, with 11 bases of the junction left unmatched. CDR3 bases: TGTGCCAGCGGGGCCGGGACAGTGTGGGCTTTCTTT. Translation: CASGAGTVWAFF.

The chain combines TRBV29-1 with TRBJ2-2; 7 bases line up with TRBD1. The CDR3 runs to 15 residues. The junction had 8 bases not matched to a gene; V was cut back by 0 bases and J by 7 bases. Germline V gene lookup returns CDR1 SQVTM and CDR2 ANQGSEA. CDR3 DNA sequence: TGCAGCGTTGAAGATTTTCCAGGGGGATACGGGGAGCTGTTTTTT. It encodes CSVEDFPGGYGELFF.

The table lists this clonotype with a few counts. J is TRBJ2-5 and V is TRBV18; D call uncertain. CDR3 length equals 12 residues. Trimming cost V 6 bases and J 2 bases, with 7 bases left between them. Germline V gives CDR1 KGHSH, CDR2 LQKENI. The CDR3 DNA follows: TGTGCCAGCTCCCCTCAGCAAGAGACCCAGTACTTC. Its translation is CASSPQQETQYF.

This clonotype has a handful of counts. The chain links TRBV27 to TRBJ1-2; D remains unclear. The CDR3 has 15 residues. V dropped 7 bases and J dropped 4 bases, with 19 bases sitting between them. Germline CDR1 MNHEY, CDR2 SMNVEV (reference sequence). CDR3 nucleotides: TGTGCCAGCAAGCCCCTGACGGTTCGGCCCTATGGCTACACCTTC. It translates to CASKPLTVRPYGYTF.

This clonotype was picked up a small number of times. This rearrangement joins TRBV28 to TRBJ2-4, with D perhaps TRBD1 or TRBD2 (5 bases each). This CDR3 region has 13 residues. Germline CDR1 reads MDHEN; CDR2 reads SYDVKM. The CDR3, as DNA: TGTGCGGGGAGCAGGGATTCCAAAAACATTCAGTACTTC. Amino acid sequence: CAGSRDSKNIQYF.

This clonotype appeared many times. This rearrangement joins TRBV6-1 to TRBJ1-1; D gene uncertain. CDR3 length: 14 residues. Trimming took 6 bases from V and 0 from J, leaving 11 bases between them. From germline, CDR1 is MNHNS and CDR2 SASEGT. The CDR3 here is CASRFSGMNTEAFF. DNA for the CDR3: TGTGCCAGCAGGTTCTCGGGGATGAACACTGAAGCTTTCTTT.

This clonotype was seen ten or more times. V usage is TRBV7-8 and J usage is TRBJ1-4; no reliable D call. The germline gives CDR1 SGHVS, CDR2 FQNEAQ. This CDR3 is built from 15 residues. Trimming took 4 bases from V and 7 from J, leaving 16 bases between them. The CDR3: CASSSTQRFSEKLFF. The CDR3 DNA reads TGTGCCAGCAGCTCCACGCAGCGATTCAGTGAAAAACTGTTTTTT.

The chain links TRBV6-2 or TRBV6-3 to TRBJ1-1, with a weak D call TRBD1 (6 bases). With 6 bases removed from V and 4 bases from J, the gap between germline ends came to 12 bases. The CDR3 is 13 amino acids. The germline V gene encodes CDR1 MNHEY and CDR2 SVGEGT. The CDR3 protein is CASSQNRATEAFF. CDR3 DNA sequence: TGTGCCAGCAGCCAAAACAGGGCCACTGAAGCTTTCTTT.

This clonotype has a handful of counts. V and J are TRBV19 and TRBJ2-5, with D perhaps being TRBD1 or TRBD2 (7 bases each). Trimming removed 1 base from V and 2 bases from J, with 14 bases in between. The germline CDR1 and CDR2 sequences are LNHDA and SQIVND (reference sequence). CDR3 size: 16 residues. CDR3 in amino acids: CASSIVSGTAQETQYF. CDR3 nucleotides: TGTGCCAGTAGTATAGTGAGCGGGACAGCTCAAGAGACCCAGTACTTC.